This TCR beta chain was observed in a study of blood T cell repertoires in COVID-19. Across the whole study: Acute and convalescent COVID-19 samples came from the United States, Italy and Spain.

V lost 1 base and J 0 bases, leaving 10 bases between the germline ends. Germline assignment: CDR1 SGHVS and CDR2 FQNEAQ. There are 16 residues in the CDR3. This table comes from immunoSEQ multiplex PCR, and its TCRdb copy is limited to in-frame clones, with some not included. Among under 400,000 clones listed, around 90% were seen once. The TCR comes from a man aged 18 to 29 with active or convalescent COVID-19. The chain employs TRBV7-8 and TRBJ2-1; a possible D gene is TRBD1 (6 bases). Sequencing used peripheral blood. CDR3 in DNA: TGTGCCAGCAGCTTAGTTCAGGGGACCTCCTACAATGAGCAGTTCTTC. Translated: CASSLVQGTSYNEQFF.